These T cell receptor beta chains were read from a single sample in a study of shared clonotypes between healthy human individuals. TCRdb's table, derived via immunoSEQ multiplex PCR, lists solely in-frame clones and lacks some. Of 2 million to 2.5 million clones listed, around 93% are singletons. Sequencing was done on a sample of naive CD8+ T cells from PBMCs. The receptors originated from a young man in good health. Some clones in this sample may be carry-over from other donors' samples. CDR3s include the opening cysteine and the closing phenylalanine or tryptophan. Each record gives: V gene, J gene, CDR3 protein.

v_gene: TRBV9
j_gene: TRBJ2-7
CDR3aa: CASSLEGGPTYEQYF

v_gene: TRBV29-1
j_gene: TRBJ2-2
CDR3aa: CSVEVGSGELFF

v_gene: TRBV5-4
j_gene: TRBJ2-7
CDR3aa: CASSLRRESVNEQYF

v_gene: TRBV4-2
j_gene: TRBJ2-1
CDR3aa: CASSQVAGYNSYNEQFF

v_gene: TRBV28
j_gene: TRBJ2-7
CDR3aa: CASNLAGGTYEQYF

v_gene: TRBV15
j_gene: TRBJ2-4
CDR3aa: CATSRAREAKNIQYF

v_gene: TRBV18
j_gene: TRBJ1-1
CDR3aa: CASSLTQGARVGTEAFF

v_gene: TRBV7-9
j_gene: TRBJ1-2
CDR3aa: CASSLGPTGAYGYTF

v_gene: TRBV5-1
j_gene: TRBJ2-7
CDR3aa: CASSFGQGFAPDGEQYF

v_gene: TRBV27
j_gene: TRBJ2-1
CDR3aa: CASRSRGGYNEQFF

v_gene: TRBV7-9
j_gene: TRBJ2-7
CDR3aa: CASSPGTGAYEQYF

v_gene: TRBV11-2
j_gene: TRBJ2-3
CDR3aa: CASSLTPRATDTQYF

v_gene: TRBV14
j_gene: TRBJ1-1
CDR3aa: CASSQPVRGNTEAFF

v_gene: TRBV27
j_gene: TRBJ1-5
CDR3aa: CASSLGVGQPQHF

v_gene: TRBV5-1
j_gene: TRBJ2-7
CDR3aa: CASSFGTGFEQYF

v_gene: TRBV7-9
j_gene: TRBJ2-7
CDR3aa: CASSLSSGGAYEQYF

v_gene: TRBV9
j_gene: TRBJ2-7
CDR3aa: CASSVGGGSTYEQYF